Following are 27 T cell receptor beta chains from one sample sequenced in a study of T cells after yellow fever vaccination. TCRdb fed the 5' RACE reads into MiXCR, producing one record per CDR3 protein. The sample yields 120,000 or so distinct CDR3 sequences, roughly 8.2% seen once. This material consisted of CD8+ T cells sorted from PBMCs, taken on the day of the yellow fever booster vaccination. All receptors come from a man in his late teens or twenties who received the YFV17D yellow fever vaccine.

This clonotype was detected a few times. This chain links TRBV5-1 with TRBJ2-2, with TRBD1 identical over 10 bases. The CDR3 contains 16 residues. Unmatched junction bases numbered 4, after V lost 4 bases and J lost 1 base. From germline, CDR1 is SGHRS and CDR2 YFSETQ. As DNA, the CDR3 is TGCGCCAGCAGCATCGGACAGGGGGGGAACACCGGGGAGCTGTTTTTT. Amino acids: CASSIGQGGNTGELFF.

The CDR3 DNA follows: TGCAGTGCTAGAGATGCCGGCGGGGCCTCAGATACGCAGTATTTT. Protein sequence: CSARDAGGASDTQYF. The rearrangement links TRBV20-1 to TRBJ2-3; weak D call: TRBD2 (6 bases). The ends were cut back, 0 bases at V and 4 bases at J, with 14 bases in the middle. Germline V gene lookup returns CDR1 DFQATT and CDR2 SNEGSKA (reference sequence). This CDR3 comprises 15 residues.

This clonotype was observed a few times. This chain links TRBV27 with TRBJ2-7; TRBD1 matches 8 bases. The V and J ends lost 7 bases and 2 bases, in that order; junction bases with no gene match: 4. CDR1 and CDR2 from the germline V gene are MNHEY and SMNVEV (reference sequence). The CDR3 is made up of 13 amino acids. CDR3 residues: CASIGQGTYEQYF. DNA of the CDR3: TGTGCCAGCATTGGACAGGGAACCTACGAGCAGTACTTC.

This clonotype was seen only a few times. The genes are TRBV7-9 and TRBJ1-1, with 11 positions matching TRBD1. Germline-derived CDR1 and CDR2 are SEHNR and FQNEAQ (reference sequence). This CDR3 has 15 amino acids. V was clipped by 5 bases and J by 3 bases; unmatched bases: 5. In DNA, the CDR3 is TGTGCCAGCAGCCCTGGACAGGGGGCCGACACTGAAGCTTTCTTT. It encodes CASSPGQGADTEAFF.

The V gene is TRBV7-7, the J gene TRBJ1-6; 7 bases map to TRBD1. Per germline, CDR1 SSHAT and CDR2 FNYEAQ (reference sequence). The CDR3 has 15 residues. V was pared by 2 bases and J by 7 bases, with 5 bases of the junction left unmatched. In DNA, the CDR3 is TGTGCCAGCAGCTTAAGGGACAGAAGAAATTCACCCCTCCACTTT. Encoded protein: CASSLRDRRNSPLHF.

This clonotype was seen repeatedly, ten times or more. This chain connects TRBV29-1 to TRBJ2-4, with 8 bases fitting TRBD1. V lost 3 bases, J lost 0 bases, and 1 base stayed unmatched. Germline V gives CDR1 SQVTM, CDR2 ANQGSEA. This CDR3 has 14 residues. The CDR3 bases are TGCAGCGTTGACGACAGGGGAGCCAAAAACATTCAGTACTTC. It is translated as CSVDDRGAKNIQYF. Full variable domain (outside the CDR3, taken from reference TRBV29-1 and TRBJ2-4): SAVISQKPSRDICQRGTSLTIQCQVDSQVTMMFWYRQQPGQSLTLIATANQGSEATYESGFVIDKFPISRPNLTFSTLTVSNMSPEDSSIYLCSVDDRGAKNIQYFGAGTRLSVL.

This clonotype was seen a handful of times. The rearrangement uses TRBV5-8 and TRBJ1-1; D ambiguous. Germline CDR1 reads SGHTS; CDR2 reads YDEGEE. The CDR3 totals 13 residues. V was shortened by 1 base and J by 8 bases, with 12 bases between the two germline ends. Written as DNA, the CDR3 is TGTGCCAGCAGCTTGCGAGGGTCTTGGGAAGCTTTCTTT. Its protein is CASSLRGSWEAFF.

This clonotype was found a few times. V gene TRBV28 combines with J gene TRBJ1-2; D not certain. The CDR3 loop spans 17 amino acids. Germline V lookup: CDR1 MDHEN, CDR2 SYDVKM. V was shortened by 3 bases and J by 2 bases, with 19 bases between the two germline ends. The CDR3 region has the DNA TGTGCCAGCAGTTTTAGTACCGGGCTCTTCCGAAACTATGGCTACACCTTC. Translation gives CASSFSTGLFRNYGYTF.

Only a few counts were recorded for this clonotype. The chain has TRBV4-1 and TRBJ2-7, with D unresolved. The germline gives CDR1 MGHRA, CDR2 YSYEKL. Deletions cut 1 base from V and 0 bases from J, with 10 bases between. The CDR3 extends over 15 amino acids. CDR3 nucleotides: TGCGCCAGCAGCCAAGTTGTACAGCTCTCCTACGAGCAGTACTTC. This codes for CASSQVVQLSYEQYF.

This clonotype has more than one count but fewer than ten. V usage is TRBV7-9 and J usage is TRBJ2-3; TRBD1 agrees at 7 bases. V trimming: 3 bases; J trimming: 6 bases; junction bases outside the gene matches: 6. This CDR3 is 14 amino acids long. CDR1 and CDR2 from the germline V gene are SEHNR and FQNEAQ (reference sequence). CDR3: CASSFEGASDTQYF. CDR3 DNA: TGTGCCAGCAGCTTTGAGGGGGCGTCGGATACGCAGTATTTT.

This clonotype was seen at least ten times. The V gene is TRBV5-1, the J gene TRBJ2-3; D remains unclear. The CDR3 totals 13 residues. V gave up 3 bases and J gave up 3 bases, with 8 bases separating them. Per the germline V gene, CDR1 is SGHRS and CDR2 is YFSETQ. CDR3 nucleotides: TGCGCCAGCAGCTCGGACCTGACAGATACGCAGTATTTT. Protein product: CASSSDLTDTQYF.

The gene calls are TRBV6-5 and TRBJ1-1; D is unresolved. Per germline, CDR1 MNHEY and CDR2 SVGAGI. V lost 2 bases to trimming and J lost 3 bases, with 7 bases between them. The CDR3 is 13 residues long. Here the CDR3 DNA reads TGTGCCAGCAGTTACCTCCTCGACACTGAAGCTTTCTTT. Its translation: CASSYLLDTEAFF.

This clonotype has only a few counts. V usage is TRBV12-5 and J usage is TRBJ2-5, with D uncertain. The germline V gene has CDR1 LGHNT and CDR2 FRNRAP. V was pared by 1 base and J by 7 bases, with 7 bases between. The CDR3 is 12 residues long. CDR3 sequence reads: CASGLGPGTQYF. The DNA of the CDR3 is TGTGCTAGTGGTTTGGGCCCGGGGACCCAGTACTTC.

This clonotype has only a few counts. The chain uses TRBV7-8 and TRBJ2-1; 10 nucleotides agree with TRBD2. J was trimmed by 1 base and V by 5 bases; bases with no gene match: 8. The length of the CDR3 is 17 residues. Germline CDR1 is SGHVS and CDR2 is FQNEAQ. The DNA for the CDR3 is TGTGCCAGCAGCCCACCCCTAGCGGGGGATTCCTACAATGAGCAGTTCTTC. Its protein is CASSPPLAGDSYNEQFF.

This clonotype was seen only a few times. J is TRBJ2-5 and V is TRBV7-3, with a possible D match to TRBD1 (5 bases). V dropped 4 bases and J dropped 1 base, with 10 bases sitting between them. This CDR3 is 14 amino acids long. From germline, CDR1 is SGHTA and CDR2 FQGTGA. CDR3 protein: CASSSEGAQETQYF. CDR3 coding DNA: TGTGCCAGCAGCTCCGAAGGGGCCCAAGAGACCCAGTACTTC. Combining the CDR3 with reference TRBV7-3 and TRBJ2-5 gives the whole variable domain GAGVSQTPSNKVTEKGKYVELRCDPISGHTALYWYRQSLGQGPEFLIYFQGTGAADDSGLPNDRFFAVRPEGSVSTLKIQRTERGDSAVYLCASSSEGAQETQYFGPGTRLLVL.

This clonotype was found a few times. This chain joins TRBV29-1 and TRBJ1-1; a possible D gene is TRBD1 (6 bases). The CDR3 covers 13 residues. From germline, CDR1 is SQVTM and CDR2 ANQGSEA. Trimming shortened V by 3 bases and J by 0 bases, and 8 bases separated the two germline ends. The CDR3 spells CSVDRGMNTEAFF. The CDR3, as DNA: TGCAGCGTTGATAGGGGGATGAACACTGAAGCTTTCTTT.

This chain connects TRBV14 to TRBJ2-7; the D is unclear. V lost 2 bases and J lost 2, with 10 bases in between. The germline V gene encodes CDR1 SGHDN and CDR2 FVKESK. This CDR3 has 14 residues. This CDR3 is CASSQPDAPYEQYF. The CDR3 DNA follows: TGTGCCAGCAGCCAACCCGATGCTCCCTACGAGCAGTACTTC.

This clonotype was counted only a few times. This chain connects TRBV19 to TRBJ2-7; D not resolved. The germline V gene has CDR1 LNHDA and CDR2 SQIVND (reference sequence). Deletions cut 3 bases from V and 6 bases from J, with 12 bases between. This CDR3 is 13 amino acids long. The CDR3 is CASSIGDSAEQYF. For the CDR3, the DNA is TGTGCCAGTAGTATCGGCGACTCGGCCGAGCAGTACTTC.

This chain links TRBV9 with TRBJ1-1; no definite D call. Trimming took off 0 bases at V and 3 bases at J, with 12 bases between the two ends. Germline V gives CDR1 SGDLS, CDR2 YYNGEE. This CDR3 is built from 15 residues. The DNA for the CDR3 is TGTGCCAGCAGCGTAGTAACGCCCGGGGACACTGAAGCTTTCTTT. It codes for CASSVVTPGDTEAFF. Full variable domain (rest looked up from reference TRBV9 and TRBJ1-1): DSGVTQTPKHLITATGQRVTLRCSPRSGDLSVYWYQQSLDQGLQFLIQYYNGEERAKGNILERFSAQQFPDLHSELNLSSLELGDSALYFCASSVVTPGDTEAFFGQGTRLTVV.

This clonotype was seen only a few times. The chain recombines TRBV7-8 with TRBJ2-2, with a tentative D call TRBD2 (6 bases). The CDR3 has 14 residues. In germline, CDR1 is SGHVS, CDR2 FQNEAQ. With 5 bases removed from V and 5 bases from J, the gap between germline ends came to 12 bases. This chain's CDR3 is CASSLGGMTGELFF. In DNA form, the CDR3 reads TGTGCCAGCAGCCTCGGGGGTATGACCGGGGAGCTGTTTTTT. Filled out from reference TRBV7-8 and TRBJ2-2, the complete variable domain reads GAGVSQSPRYKVAKRGQDVALRCDPISGHVSLFWYQQALGQGPEFLTYFQNEAQLDKSGLPSDRFFAERPEGSVSTLKIQRTQQEDSAVYLCASSLGGMTGELFFGEGSRLTVL.

Many counts were recorded for this clonotype. This chain uses TRBV5-1 with TRBJ1-6; D remains unclear. Germline V lookup: CDR1 SGHRS, CDR2 YFSETQ. The CDR3 totals 16 residues. V was pared by 1 base and J by 10 bases, with 18 bases between. This chain's CDR3 is CASSLNFVELGSPLHF. The CDR3 nucleotides read TGCGCCAGCAGCTTGAATTTCGTTGAGTTAGGATCACCCCTCCACTTT.

Ten or more counts support this clonotype. The J gene is TRBJ1-2, the V gene TRBV4-3, with TRBD1 matching over 10 bases. In germline, CDR1 is LGHNA, CDR2 YSLEER. The CDR3 contains 12 residues. V was pared by 7 bases and J by 6 bases, with 2 bases of the junction left unmatched. The CDR3 is CASTGTGDGYTF. CDR3 sequence (DNA): TGCGCCAGCACCGGGACAGGGGATGGCTACACCTTC.

The chain links TRBV7-2 to TRBJ2-1, with no clear D. Trimming stripped 6 bases from V and 2 bases from J, with 17 bases between. This CDR3 comprises 16 residues. The V gene's germline CDR1 is SGHTA and CDR2 FQGNSA. The DNA of the CDR3 is TGTGCCAGCAGTTCAAACGCCGTCGAAACCTACAATGAGCAGTTCTTC. Its protein is CASSSNAVETYNEQFF.

This clonotype came up a few times. V usage is TRBV12-3 or TRBV12-4 and J usage is TRBJ2-3; D not certain. V was shortened by 5 bases and J by 0 bases, with 9 bases between the two germline ends. CDR3 length: 14 residues. CDR3 protein: CASSPLGSTDTQYF. DNA for the CDR3: TGTGCCAGCAGTCCCCTGGGTAGCACAGATACGCAGTATTTT.

This clonotype has just a few counts. The J gene is TRBJ2-1, the V gene TRBV4-1; D is unclear. This CDR3 has 14 residues. Germline V gene sequence: CDR1 MGHRA, CDR2 YSYEKL. Trimming removed 0 bases at V and 6 bases at J, with 9 bases between. The CDR3 loop reads CASSQDRRSNEQFF. CDR3 coding DNA: TGCGCCAGCAGCCAAGATCGGCGGAGCAATGAGCAGTTCTTC.

This clonotype was counted a few times. This sequence joins TRBV13 and TRBJ1-1; TRBD1 agrees at 7 bases. V lost 3 bases to trimming and J lost 4 bases; unmatched junction nucleotides: 5. The CDR3 loop spans 14 amino acids. Germline V lookup: CDR1 PRHDT, CDR2 FYEKMQ (reference sequence). The CDR3 sequence is CASSFKQGFTEAFF. The CDR3 DNA reads as TGTGCCAGCAGCTTCAAACAGGGGTTCACTGAAGCTTTCTTT.

This clonotype was found a few times. The gene calls are TRBV5-1 and TRBJ1-1; TRBD1 might be the D (5 bases). Germline V gives CDR1 SGHRS, CDR2 YFSETQ. The CDR3 has 14 residues. V lost 4 bases to trimming and J lost 0 bases, with 10 bases between them. The CDR3 region has the DNA TGCGCCAGCAGCCAAGGGGCGATGAACACTGAAGCTTTCTTT. Protein sequence: CASSQGAMNTEAFF.